This T cell receptor beta chain is drawn from a study of T-cell reconstitution after alpha-beta-depleted transplantation in children. General study results and limits: A year post-transplant, T-cell counts and diversity derived mostly from newly produced T cells. About two months after transplant, alpha-beta T cells reportedly came from several hundred expanded graft clones.

This clonotype turned up a few times. The target antigen is unknown. CDR3 size: 15 residues. CDR1 DFQATT and CDR2 SNEGSKA come from the germline V gene (reference sequence). Trimming removed 1 base at V and 2 bases at J, with 13 bases between. Library preparation (for TCRbeta) was performed with unique molecular identifiers. TCRdb independently ran MiXCR on the PCR reads; one entry per CDR3 protein. The sample consists of some 600,000 distinct CDR3 sequences, 10% to 15% of them appearing once. The chain is built from TRBV20-1 and TRBJ2-3, with D tentatively TRBD1 or TRBD2 (5 bases each). The TCR comes from a male patient between 5 and 17 years old who had a stem cell transplant for acute myeloid leukemia, so the T cells may come from the graft donor. The specimen comprised PBMCs, mostly from graft donor cells, sampled 360 days after TCRalphabeta/CD19-depleted stem cell transplant. CDR3 coding DNA: TGCAGTGCTAGAGTTTTGGGGGAGTACACAGATACGCAGTATTTT. This gives the protein CSARVLGEYTDTQYF.